This TCR beta chain originates from a study of blood T cell repertoires in COVID-19. Study in general: Samples taken during acute and convalescent COVID-19 were collected in the United States, Italy and Spain. T cells, B-cell-depleted T cells, or PBMCs provided the cDNA or gDNA that served as material.

As originally analysed: Cell counts per sample came from amplifying reference gene primers. The protocol was immunoSEQ multiplex PCR, while the TCRdb copy is restricted to in-frame clones and leaves out a portion. That table is the source of V, J and clone size, and D and trimming were worked out from the DNA. The data show about 74,000 clones, under 95% seen once. The CDR3 contains 15 residues. With 6 bases clipped from V and 3 bases from J, the junction kept 8 bases outside the gene matches. Germline V gene sequence: CDR1 MDHEN, CDR2 SYDVKM. The source of this sequence is a middle-aged man with acute or convalescent COVID-19. Sequencing was done on a sample of peripheral blood. The chain couples TRBV28 to TRBJ1-5, with TRBD1 identical over 7 bases. The CDR3 region has the DNA TGTGCCAGCAGGTTAAGACAGGGTATCAATCAGCCCCAGCATTTT. It yields the protein CASRLRQGINQPQHF. Together with reference TRBV28 and TRBJ1-5, the CDR3 gives the full variable domain: DVKVTQSSRYLVKRTGEKVFLECVQDMDHENMFWYRQDPGLGLRLIYFSYDVKMKEKGDIPEGYSVSREKKERFSLILESASTNQTSMYLCASRLRQGINQPQHFGDGTRLSIL.